One sample yielded the 23 T cell receptor beta chains listed below, sequenced in a study of shared clonotypes between healthy human individuals. The assay was immunoSEQ multiplex PCR, and TCRdb's table has in-frame clones only and misses some. The table has over 850,000 clones, 75% to 80% seen once. Specimen: memory CD4+ T cells from PBMCs. Subset: CD45RA-negative fraction. The receptors were gathered from a man aged 18 to 35 in good health. Some clones in this sample may be carry-over from other donors' samples.

The chain carries TRBV9 and TRBJ1-2, with no clear D. In germline, CDR1 is SGDLS, CDR2 YYNGEE. This CDR3 is 12 amino acids long. Trimming took 4 bases from V and 6 from J, leaving 10 bases between them. The CDR3 loop is CASSPGPNGYTF. For the CDR3, the DNA is TGTGCCAGCAGCCCCGGGCCCAATGGCTACACCTTC.

The CDR3 region is CASSGAISGANVLTF. The CDR3 nucleotides are TGTGCCAGTAGCGGCGCCATCTCTGGGGCCAACGTCCTGACTTTC. The rearrangement joins TRBV19 to TRBJ2-6; D call uncertain. There are 15 residues in the CDR3. Trimming pared 6 bases from V and 0 bases from J, leaving 9 bases between. Germline CDR1 LNHDA, CDR2 SQIVND (reference sequence).

This clone was counted between two and nine times. V and J are TRBV7-8 and TRBJ2-1; 8 bases align to TRBD2. The CDR3 is made up of 16 amino acids. In germline, CDR1 is SGHVS, CDR2 FQNEAQ. V lost 1 base, J lost 8 bases, and 10 bases stayed unmatched. The CDR3 is CASSLGVSGMRDEQFF. The CDR3 DNA reads as TGTGCCAGCAGCTTAGGTGTTAGCGGGATGAGGGATGAGCAGTTCTTC.

The V and J genes are TRBV28 and TRBJ2-5; no definite D call. Trimming took 6 bases from V and 5 from J, leaving 13 bases between them. Germline V gene data show CDR1 as MDHEN and CDR2 as SYDVKM. This CDR3 is built from 13 residues. The CDR3 loop reads CASSARIMETQYF. As DNA, the CDR3 is TGTGCCAGCAGCGCTAGGATAATGGAGACCCAGTACTTC.

Only one count was recorded for this clone. V gene TRBV5-1 combines with J gene TRBJ2-1; D is possibly TRBD2 (6 bases). Germline CDR1 is SGHRS and CDR2 is YFSETQ. V lost 3 bases and J 7 bases, leaving 23 bases between the germline ends. The CDR3 sequence is 17 residues long. In DNA, the CDR3 is TGCGCCAGCAGCTGGACCCCTCTAGCGACTCGGGGGAATGAGCAGTTCTTC. Protein sequence: CASSWTPLATRGNEQFF.

This clone was recorded a few times. The rearrangement joins TRBV11-2 to TRBJ2-1, with D perhaps TRBD1 (6 bases). Germline V gives CDR1 SGHAT, CDR2 FQNNGV. Trimming shortened V by 7 bases and J by 0 bases, and 13 bases separated the two germline ends. CDR3 length: 15 amino acids. This CDR3 is CASTPGVSSYNEQFF. CDR3 nucleotide sequence: TGTGCCAGCACCCCAGGGGTGAGCTCCTACAATGAGCAGTTCTTC.

This clone was counted only a few times. V is TRBV9 and J is TRBJ2-1; 7 bases map to TRBD2. Germline CDR1 is SGDLS and CDR2 is YYNGEE. The CDR3 consists of 15 residues. The V segment lost 4 bases and the J segment 6 bases; nucleotides outside the gene matches: 10. This chain's CDR3 is CASSLNSGKTNEQFF. DNA of the CDR3: TGTGCCAGCAGCCTAAACAGCGGGAAAACCAATGAGCAGTTCTTC.

Concerning this clone itself: Other DNA sequences in the sample encode the same CDR3. The V gene is TRBV29-1, the J gene TRBJ1-1; 11 bases are a match to TRBD1. Germline trimming cut 6 bases from V and 5 bases from J; bases unmatched to any gene: 2. The CDR3 covers 12 residues. Germline loops: CDR1 SQVTM, CDR2 ANQGSEA. The CDR3: CSVDRGRTEAFF. DNA of the CDR3: TGCAGCGTGGACAGGGGGCGGACTGAAGCTTTCTTT.

A word on this clone: Other DNA sequences in this specimen translate into the identical CDR3. The V call is TRBV9, the J call TRBJ1-3; D gene ambiguous. With 3 bases removed from V and 0 bases from J, the gap between germline ends came to 7 bases. The germline V gene has CDR1 SGDLS and CDR2 YYNGEE. This CDR3 spans 14 amino acids. CDR3 protein: CASSDRSSGNTIYF. CDR3 DNA sequence: TGTGCCAGCAGCGACAGAAGCTCTGGAAACACCATATATTTT.

This chain connects TRBV28 to TRBJ2-1; 15 positions match TRBD2. Germline V lookup: CDR1 MDHEN, CDR2 SYDVKM. The V segment lost 5 bases and the J segment 4 bases; nucleotides outside the gene matches: 0. The CDR3 has 15 amino acids. CDR3 sequence reads: CASSGTSGRYNEQFF. The CDR3, as DNA: TGTGCCAGCAGTGGGACTAGCGGGAGGTACAATGAGCAGTTCTTC. The full variable domain, its missing parts supplied by reference TRBV28 and TRBJ2-1, is DVKVTQSSRYLVKRTGEKVFLECVQDMDHENMFWYRQDPGLGLRLIYFSYDVKMKEKGDIPEGYSVSREKKERFSLILESASTNQTSMYLCASSGTSGRYNEQFFGPGTRLTVL.

The rearrangement links TRBV28 to TRBJ2-3; 9 positions agree with TRBD1. With V trimmed by 1 base and J by 0 bases, 2 bases remained unmatched. Germline V gene lookup returns CDR1 MDHEN and CDR2 SYDVKM. This CDR3 has 16 amino acids. The CDR3 DNA sequence: TGTGCCAGCAGTTTATCGGGACAGGGAAGCACAGATACGCAGTATTTT. Protein: CASSLSGQGSTDTQYF.

This chain uses TRBV10-3 with TRBJ2-5; weak D call: TRBD1 (6 bases). The CDR3 runs to 14 residues. Trimming pared 0 bases from V and 2 bases from J, leaving 7 bases between. The V gene's germline CDR1 is ENHRY and CDR2 SYGVKD. In nucleotides, the CDR3 is TGTGCCATCAGTGAGTCTACAGGGCAAGAGACCCAGTACTTC. As protein: CAISESTGQETQYF.

The CDR3 protein is CASSQQGARETQYF. The CDR3 DNA is TGTGCCAGCAGCCAACAGGGGGCGCGGGAGACCCAGTACTTC. This chain links TRBV7-2 with TRBJ2-5; TRBD1 matches 9 bases. This CDR3 has 14 residues. The J segment lost 5 bases and the V segment lost 5 bases, leaving 6 bases of the junction unmatched. In germline, CDR1 is SGHTA, CDR2 FQGNSA.

The count of this clone is one. The chain carries TRBV18 and TRBJ1-2; D unclear. Germline CDR1 is KGHSH and CDR2 is LQKENI. The length of the CDR3 is 14 residues. The V end lost 3 bases, the J end lost 6 bases, and 14 bases lay between the germline ends. The CDR3: CASSPRSSGDGYTF. The DNA of the CDR3 is TGTGCCAGCTCACCCCGGTCCTCAGGAGATGGCTACACCTTC.

V usage is TRBV5-1 and J usage is TRBJ2-1, with 11 nucleotides matching TRBD2. The CDR3 consists of 14 residues. Germline-derived CDR1 and CDR2 are SGHRS and YFSETQ. The V segment lost 1 base and the J segment 9 bases; nucleotides outside the gene matches: 3. CDR3 sequence (DNA): TGCGCCAGCAGCTTGACTAGCGGGAGTGTTGAGCAGTTCTTC. Translating it yields CASSLTSGSVEQFF.

The rearrangement uses TRBV27 and TRBJ2-2; D is tentatively TRBD1 or TRBD2 (5 bases each). V was clipped by 5 bases and J by 0 bases, with 16 bases between them. The CDR3 loop spans 17 amino acids. Looked up from germline, CDR1 is MNHEY and CDR2 is SMNVEV (reference sequence). CDR3 DNA sequence: TGTGCCAGCAGTCTACTCCGGGGCGCCGCGAACACCGGGGAGCTGTTTTTT. Translating gives CASSLLRGAANTGELFF.

The rearrangement links TRBV5-3 to TRBJ2-7, with unresolved D. TRBV5-3 is annotated as an ORF whose role is uncertain. This CDR3 has 15 residues. V lost 1 base to trimming and J lost 4 bases, with 15 bases between them. CDR3 in amino acids: CARSLWSLARYEQYF. The CDR3 DNA reads as TGTGCCAGAAGCTTGTGGTCATTAGCAAGATACGAGCAGTACTTC.

This clone was seen just once. This rearrangement joins TRBV14 to TRBJ1-4; perhaps TRBD1 as D (5 bases). Germline-derived CDR1 and CDR2 are SGHDN and FVKESK. The ends were cut back, 2 bases at V and 6 bases at J, with 10 bases in the middle. The CDR3 length is 14 residues. The CDR3 protein is CASSQLGDDEKLFF. For the CDR3, the DNA is TGTGCCAGCAGCCAATTAGGGGACGATGAAAAACTGTTTTTT.

This chain uses TRBV28 with TRBJ2-7; D remains ambiguous. Looked up from germline, CDR1 is MDHEN and CDR2 is SYDVKM. With 4 bases removed from V and 5 bases from J, the gap between germline ends came to 27 bases. This CDR3 has 18 amino acids. The CDR3 region is CASSSLRAQKRLVHEQYF. The CDR3 nucleotides read TGTGCCAGCAGTTCCCTCCGGGCACAGAAAAGGTTGGTTCACGAGCAGTACTTC.

V usage is TRBV5-4 and J usage is TRBJ2-1; D not certain. Germline CDR1 is SGHNT and CDR2 is YYREEE (reference sequence). V shed 4 bases and J shed 7 bases, with 12 bases lying between them. This CDR3 region has 13 residues. The CDR3 spells CASSPVERNEQFF. CDR3 nucleotide sequence: TGTGCCAGCAGCCCCGTGGAACGGAATGAGCAGTTCTTC. The variable domain in full, completed from reference TRBV5-4 and TRBJ2-1, reads ETGVTQSPTHLIKTRGQQVTLRCSSQSGHNTVSWYQQALGQGPQFIFQYYREEENGRGNFPPRFSGLQFPNYSSELNVNALELDDSALYLCASSPVERNEQFFGPGTRLTVL.

V is TRBV4-3 and J is TRBJ2-3; TRBD1 aligns across 7 bases. CDR3 length: 18 residues. Germline V CDR1 and CDR2: LGHNA, YSLEER. V trimming: 1 base; J trimming: 2 bases; junction bases outside the gene matches: 12. Here the CDR3 DNA reads TGCGCCAGCAGCCAAGCCCTAATTAGGGGGCTTACCACAGATACGCAGTATTTT. It translates to CASSQALIRGLTTDTQYF.

The chain joins TRBV4-3 to TRBJ2-7; 14 bases agree with TRBD2. The germline V gene encodes CDR1 LGHNA and CDR2 YSLEER. The CDR3 extends over 20 amino acids. The ends lost 0 bases at V and 0 bases at J; junction bases unmatched: 10. The CDR3 sequence: CASSQDFYGTSGRDSYEQYF. The CDR3 coding sequence is TGCGCCAGCAGCCAAGATTTCTATGGGACTAGCGGGAGAGACTCCTACGAGCAGTACTTC.

V and J are TRBV28 and TRBJ2-7; 8 nucleotides match TRBD1. The CDR3 has 15 amino acids. Germline CDR1 reads MDHEN; CDR2 reads SYDVKM. Losses at the gene ends were 2 bases for V and 6 bases for J; bases not matched to a gene: 9. CDR3 nucleotides: TGTGCCAGCAGTTTACTAGACAGGGGTTGGGCCGAGCAGTACTTC. Amino acids: CASSLLDRGWAEQYF.